Each of the 15 T cell receptor beta chains below was sequenced from the same sample in a study of blood T cell repertoires in COVID-19. Profiling relied on immunoSEQ multiplex PCR, and the TCRdb table lists in-frame clones only, not all of them. The repertoire consists of about 260,000 clones, with approximately 86% occurring once and the leading ten covering around 9.1%. The material sequenced was peripheral blood. The receptor source for this set is a man aged 35-49 years who had recovered from COVID-19.

V usage is TRBV7-6 and J usage is TRBJ2-5, with TRBD2 identical over 14 bases. Germline V gives CDR1 SGHVS, CDR2 FNYEAQ. J was trimmed by 4 bases and V by 3 bases; bases with no gene match: 7. The CDR3 is 17 amino acids. CDR3 residues: CASSLGLAGALRETQYF. The CDR3 DNA reads TGTGCCAGCAGCTTGGGACTAGCGGGAGCCCTCCGAGAGACCCAGTACTTC.

J is TRBJ1-1 and V is TRBV19; D is perhaps TRBD1 (6 bases). CDR1 is LNHDA and CDR2 is SQIVND in the germline V gene (reference sequence). The CDR3 length is 13 residues. Trimming removed 7 bases from V and 0 bases from J, with 9 bases in between. Here the CDR3 DNA reads TGTGCCAGTATCTGGGGGCTGAACACTGAAGCTTTCTTT. Translated, it gives CASIWGLNTEAFF.

This clone was found once. This chain connects TRBV6-1 to TRBJ1-4; a possible D gene is TRBD1 (6 bases). The CDR3 runs to 14 residues. V lost 3 bases to trimming and J lost 7 bases, with 12 bases between them. From germline, CDR1 is MNHNS and CDR2 SASEGT. CDR3 DNA sequence: TGTGCCAGCAGTGATAGGGGGTTGAGTGAAAAACTGTTTTTT. Translation gives CASSDRGLSEKLFF.

V usage is TRBV11-3 and J usage is TRBJ2-1; a possible D gene is TRBD1 (5 bases). CDR3 length: 15 residues. CDR1 is SGHNT, CDR2 YENEEA, per germline. V lost 6 bases and J 0 bases, leaving 12 bases between the germline ends. CDR3 residues: CASSVRQSSYNEQFF. The CDR3 DNA follows: TGTGCCAGCAGTGTTAGACAGAGCTCCTACAATGAGCAGTTCTTC. The full variable domain, its missing parts supplied by reference TRBV11-3 and TRBJ2-1, is EAGVVQSPRYKIIEKKQPVAFWCNPISGHNTLYWYLQNLGQGPELLIRYENEEAVDDSQLPKDRFSAERLKGVDSTLKIQPAELGDSAVYLCASSVRQSSYNEQFFGPGTRLTVL.

CDR3 bases: TGTGCCAGCAGCCGGGACAGCTTGAATCAGCCCCAGCATTTT. This encodes CASSRDSLNQPQHF. The chain recombines TRBV7-9 with TRBJ1-5; 7 nucleotides agree with TRBD1. Per germline, CDR1 SEHNR and CDR2 FQNEAQ (reference sequence). The V and J ends lost 5 bases and 4 bases, in that order; junction bases with no gene match: 5. This CDR3 has 14 amino acids.

This clone was seen only a few times. The chain couples TRBV5-6 to TRBJ2-7; 9 bases map to TRBD2. Per the germline V gene, CDR1 is SGHDT and CDR2 is YYEEEE. J lost 5 bases, V lost 3 bases, and 18 bases had no gene match. The CDR3 extends over 18 amino acids. CDR3 in DNA: TGTGCCAGCAGCTCCTCAGCGGGAGGTGGGGTTTTTTCGGACGAGCAGTACTTC. Translated, it gives CASSSSAGGGVFSDEQYF.

The chain uses TRBV4-3 and TRBJ1-2; possibly TRBD1 for D (5 bases). Germline V lookup: CDR1 LGHNA, CDR2 YSLEER. The length of the CDR3 is 15 residues. V lost 1 base and J 4 bases, leaving 13 bases between the germline ends. In DNA form, the CDR3 reads TGCGCCAGCAGCCAAGGGGTGCAGGGTGGCTATGGCTACACCTTC. It codes for CASSQGVQGGYGYTF.

V and J are TRBV5-5 and TRBJ2-1, with 7 bases aligning to TRBD1. The CDR3 sequence is 15 residues long. V trimming: 2 bases; J trimming: 3 bases; junction bases outside the gene matches: 5. Germline V CDR1 and CDR2: SGHKS, YYEKEE (reference sequence). The CDR3 region is CASSFAWDSYNEQFF. As DNA, the CDR3 is TGTGCCAGCAGCTTCGCCTGGGACAGCTACAATGAGCAGTTCTTC.

The chain couples TRBV19 to TRBJ1-1; D is possibly TRBD1 (5 bases). Germline-derived CDR1 and CDR2 are LNHDA and SQIVND (reference sequence). The CDR3 is 15 residues long. V was clipped by 8 bases and J by 3 bases, with 19 bases between them. CDR3 protein: CASGERGVGYTEAFF. The CDR3, as DNA: TGTGCCAGTGGCGAGCGGGGCGTAGGGTACACTGAAGCTTTCTTT.

The gene calls are TRBV6-5 and TRBJ2-3, with a tentative D call TRBD1 (5 bases). CDR3 size: 13 residues. Per germline, CDR1 MNHEY and CDR2 SVGAGI. V was shortened by 4 bases and J by 8 bases, with 13 bases between the two germline ends. The CDR3 sequence is CASSFQGEGTQYF. The CDR3, as DNA: TGTGCCAGCAGTTTCCAGGGTGAAGGTACGCAGTATTTT.

The CDR3 region is CASSAPSGRADTQYF. CDR3 DNA sequence: TGTGCCAGCAGCGCTCCTAGCGGGAGGGCAGATACGCAGTATTTT. The rearrangement uses TRBV9 and TRBJ2-3; 12 nucleotides line up with TRBD2. The CDR3 is 15 residues long. Germline CDR1 SGDLS, CDR2 YYNGEE. Trimming took 3 bases from V and 4 from J; bases not matched to a gene: 3.

This rearrangement joins TRBV12-3 or TRBV12-4 to TRBJ2-1, with 10 bases fitting TRBD2. The trim removed 5 bases at V and 16 bases at J, leaving 11 bases unmatched. The CDR3 has 13 amino acids. For the CDR3, the DNA is TGTGCCAGCAGTGAAGCGACCGGGACTAGCGCCTTCTTC. Translation gives CASSEATGTSAFF.

The chain employs TRBV6-6 and TRBJ1-3, with D maybe TRBD1 (5 bases). This CDR3 has 13 residues. Trimming stripped 7 bases from V and 3 bases from J, with 10 bases between. Per the germline V gene, CDR1 is MNHNY and CDR2 is SVGAGI (reference sequence). In nucleotides, the CDR3 is TGTGCCAGCACCACCAGGGATGGAAACACCATATATTTT. Protein: CASTTRDGNTIYF.

The chain uses TRBV3-1 (or the pseudogene TRBV3-2) and TRBJ2-2, with TRBD2 matching 10 bases. J lost 4 bases, V lost 3 bases, and 5 bases had no gene match. This CDR3 has 16 residues. Germline V gives CDR1 LGHDT, CDR2 YNNKEL (reference sequence). CDR3 DNA: TGTGCCAGCAGCCAGTCCCTAGCGGGGGTCACCGGGGAGCTGTTTTTT. This translates into CASSQSLAGVTGELFF.

CDR3: CASSAIRDTGELFF. CDR3 sequence (DNA): TGTGCCAGCAGTGCCATCAGGGACACCGGGGAGCTGTTTTTT. The genes are TRBV2 and TRBJ2-2, with D perhaps TRBD1 (5 bases). Looked up from germline, CDR1 is SNHLY and CDR2 is FYNNEI. V was trimmed by 4 bases and J by 3 bases, leaving 9 bases between them. This CDR3 contains 14 residues.